This is a list of T cell receptor beta chains from one sample in a study of blood T cell repertoires in COVID-19. Assay used: immunoSEQ multiplex PCR; TCRdb lists only in-frame clones, some missing. The sample includes 150,000 to 200,000 clones, roughly 88% of them seen just once. The sequencing input was PBMCs or T cells enriched from blood (not recorded which). The receptors shown here come from a woman aged 55-69 years who had recovered from COVID-19. Each CDR3 is given with its conserved first and last residue. A D gene is named only where the DNA matches it firmly. Size is stated for part of the rows, as once, few or many counts, or as a class when the clone is expanded.

D	J	size	V	CDR3	DNA
-	TRBJ1-1	-	TRBV11-1	CASSTQVNTEAFF	TGTGCCAGCAGTACACAGGTTAACACTGAAGCTTTCTTT
-	TRBJ2-1	once	TRBV5-1	CASSLSRGTYNEQFF	TGCGCCAGCAGCTTGAGCAGGGGAACCTACAATGAGCAGTTCTTC
-	TRBJ1-3	-	TRBV28	CASSSGASGNTIYF	TGTGCCAGCAGTTCAGGGGCGTCGGGAAACACCATATATTTT
TRBD2	TRBJ2-3	-	TRBV4-2	CASSPSGITDTQYF	TGTGCCAGCAGCCCTAGCGGGATCACAGATACGCAGTATTTT
TRBD2	TRBJ2-1	-	TRBV4-1	CASSRGGISGRSYNEQFF	TGCGCCAGCAGCCGTGGTGGGATTAGCGGGAGGTCCTACAATGAGCAGTTCTTC
TRBD1	TRBJ1-4	-	TRBV18	CASSPRGPATNEKLFF	TGTGCCAGCTCACCCAGGGGGCCCGCAACTAATGAAAAACTGTTTTTT
TRBD1	TRBJ2-7	-	TRBV2	CASKGAGGSYEQYF	TGTGCCAGCAAGGGGGCAGGAGGCTCCTACGAGCAGTACTTC
TRBD2	TRBJ2-1	many	TRBV7-3	CASSLTIGLDNEQFF	TGTGCCAGCAGCTTAACGATTGGACTAGACAATGAGCAGTTCTTC
-	TRBJ2-1	-	TRBV18	CASSLGTSSGWFF	TGTGCCAGCTCACTCGGGACATCGAGTGGTTGGTTCTTC
TRBD2	TRBJ2-1	-	TRBV18	CASSLGSLAGHEQFF	TGTGCCAGCTCACTGGGCTCCCTAGCGGGGCATGAGCAGTTCTTC
-	TRBJ2-1	few	TRBV7-3	CASSLLADPTGGVTYNEQFF	TGTGCCAGCAGCTTATTGGCGGACCCCACTGGAGGAGTGACCTACAATGAGCAGTTCTTC
TRBD1	TRBJ1-1	once	TRBV18	CASSITGAQDTEAFF	TGTGCCAGCTCGATAACAGGGGCCCAGGACACTGAAGCTTTCTTT
-	TRBJ2-2	few	TRBV9	CASSGTSISGELFF	TGTGCCAGCAGCGGGACATCTATCTCCGGGGAGCTGTTTTTT
-	TRBJ1-2	-	TRBV6-5	CASSRGTNYGYTF	TGTGCCAGCAGTAGGGGAACCAACTATGGCTACACCTTC
-	TRBJ2-3	few	TRBV27	CASTLFGTSTDTQYF	TGTGCCAGCACCCTCTTTGGCACCAGCACAGATACGCAGTATTTT
TRBD1	TRBJ1-1	-	TRBV10-3	CAISESRQGNTEAFF	TGTGCCATCAGTGAGTCTCGACAGGGCAACACTGAAGCTTTCTTT
TRBD1	TRBJ1-2	-	TRBV6-5	CASHPGQGYYGYTF	TGTGCCAGTCATCCGGGACAGGGTTACTATGGCTACACCTTC
-	TRBJ1-4	-	TRBV18	CASSPGFAEAEKLFF	TGTGCCAGCTCACCAGGGTTTGCGGAGGCTGAAAAACTGTTTTTT
-	TRBJ2-6	-	TRBV18	CASSPPGGFNVLTF	TGTGCCAGCTCACCACCGGGCGGGTTCAACGTCCTGACTTTC
TRBD2	TRBJ2-1	-	TRBV9	CASSPRPNLADEQFF	TGTGCCAGCAGCCCCCGACCGAACCTAGCGGATGAGCAGTTCTTC
TRBD1	TRBJ1-3	-	TRBV9	CASSATGGTDTIYF	TGTGCCAGCAGCGCCACAGGGGGCACGGACACCATATATTTT
-	TRBJ2-1	once	TRBV19	CASSSTGGYEQFF	TGTGCCAGTAGCTCCACCGGGGGATATGAGCAGTTCTTC
-	TRBJ1-2	-	TRBV12-3/TRBV12-4	CASSLGQVYGYTF	TGTGCCAGCAGTTTAGGGCAGGTCTATGGCTACACCTTC
TRBD2	TRBJ2-3	-	TRBV6-4	CASTWLAGGPDTQYF	TGTGCCAGCACGTGGCTAGCGGGAGGCCCAGATACGCAGTATTTT
-	TRBJ1-2	-	TRBV15	CATSRDRDRTGYTF	TGTGCCACCAGCAGAGATCGGGATAGGACCGGCTACACCTTC
-	TRBJ1-4	-	TRBV4-2	CASSQDLQGTNEKLFF	TGTGCCAGCAGCCAAGATCTACAGGGAACTAATGAAAAACTGTTTTTT
-	TRBJ2-7	-	TRBV12-3/TRBV12-4	CASSLEGYEQYF	TGTGCCAGCAGTTTGGAGGGCTACGAGCAGTACTTC
-	TRBJ1-1	once	TRBV6-1	CASSQEWPGSGTEAFF	TGTGCCAGCAGTCAAGAATGGCCAGGATCTGGGACTGAAGCTTTCTTT
-	TRBJ2-6	-	TRBV30	CASRQSGANVLTF	TGTGCCTCTCGTCAGTCTGGGGCCAACGTCCTGACTTTC
-	TRBJ1-5	-	TRBV5-4	CASSLWASNQPQHF	TGTGCCAGCAGCTTGTGGGCCTCCAATCAGCCCCAGCATTTT
TRBD1	TRBJ1-6	-	TRBV2	CASRGQYNSPLHF	TGTGCCAGCAGGGGACAGTATAATTCACCCCTCCACTTT
TRBD1	TRBJ1-1	-	TRBV5-1	CASSAEGGVGEAFF	TGCGCCAGCAGCGCAGAAGGGGGCGTAGGTGAAGCTTTCTTT
-	TRBJ1-1	-	TRBV2	CASSVRGRVNTEAFF	TGTGCCAGCAGTGTCCGGGGGAGGGTGAACACTGAAGCTTTCTTT
-	TRBJ1-3	-	TRBV5-4	CASSLAGSPGNTIYF	TGTGCCAGCAGCTTGGCCGGGTCGCCTGGAAACACCATATATTTT
-	TRBJ1-2	once	TRBV2	CASNDFPYGYTF	TGTGCCAGCAACGACTTCCCTTATGGCTACACCTTC
-	TRBJ2-6	-	TRBV12-5	CASGSNGTTGANVLTF	TGTGCTAGTGGTTCAAACGGGACAACTGGGGCCAACGTCCTGACTTTC
-	TRBJ1-3	-	TRBV9	CASSVGGDGNTIYF	TGTGCCAGCAGCGTAGGGGGAGATGGAAACACCATATATTTT
-	TRBJ2-2	-	TRBV5-1	CASSLDRVGELFF	TGCGCCAGCAGCTTGGACAGGGTCGGGGAGCTGTTTTTT
TRBD1	TRBJ2-3	-	TRBV7-9	CASSSLPGQGADTQYF	TGTGCCAGCAGCTCCCTCCCGGGACAGGGGGCAGATACGCAGTATTTT
-	TRBJ2-1	-	TRBV7-9	CASSLAGAVNEQFF	TGTGCCAGCAGCTTAGCGGGGGCAGTCAATGAGCAGTTCTTC
TRBD1	TRBJ1-1	-	TRBV29-1	CSVEFHRGRTEAFF	TGCAGCGTTGAATTTCACAGGGGGCGGACTGAAGCTTTCTTT
TRBD1	TRBJ2-7	-	TRBV14	CASSPGTVTYEQYF	TGTGCCAGCAGCCCCGGGACAGTAACCTACGAGCAGTACTTC
-	TRBJ1-2	-	TRBV7-9	CASSLAANYGYTF	TGTGCCAGCAGCTTGGCGGCTAACTATGGCTACACCTTC
TRBD2	TRBJ2-1	once	TRBV5-1	CASSFLASGGLLNEQFF	TGCGCCAGCAGCTTTTTGGCTAGCGGAGGCCTCCTCAATGAGCAGTTCTTC
TRBD1	TRBJ1-5	few	TRBV5-5	CASSKTGDGPQHF	TGTGCCAGCAGCAAGACAGGGGACGGGCCCCAGCATTTT
-	TRBJ1-1	-	TRBV5-1	CASSPPGGGTEAFF	TGCGCCAGCAGCCCTCCCGGGGGGGGCACTGAAGCTTTCTTT
TRBD2	TRBJ2-7	-	TRBV10-3	CAISEGTSATYEQYF	TGTGCCATCAGTGAGGGGACTAGCGCTACCTACGAGCAGTACTTC
TRBD1	TRBJ1-3	-	TRBV28	CASRTGQGYTIYF	TGTGCCAGCAGAACGGGACAGGGATACACCATATATTTT
TRBD2	TRBJ2-1	-	TRBV9	CASSVGDSGTHSSYNEQFF	TGTGCCAGCAGCGTAGGAGATAGCGGGACCCACAGCTCCTACAATGAGCAGTTCTTC
TRBD1	TRBJ2-1	-	TRBV5-6	CASSLGTGAYNEQFF	TGTGCCAGCAGCCTAGGGACAGGGGCCTACAATGAGCAGTTCTTC
TRBD1	TRBJ2-3	-	TRBV30	CAWIRRNRGRTDTQYF	TGTGCCTGGATTCGGAGAAACAGGGGGCGCACAGATACGCAGTATTTT
TRBD2	TRBJ2-1	-	TRBV7-3	CASSVSGSSYNEQFF	TGTGCCAGCAGCGTTAGCGGGAGCTCCTACAATGAGCAGTTCTTC
TRBD2	TRBJ2-3	once	TRBV30	CAWRGAGGRDTQYF	TGTGCCTGGAGAGGGGCGGGGGGTCGAGATACGCAGTATTTT
-	TRBJ1-2	-	TRBV10-2	CASTLLQTTDGYTF	TGCGCCAGCACCTTACTCCAGACTACGGATGGCTACACCTTC
-	TRBJ2-7	-	TRBV30	CAWRGGRIGEQYF	TGTGCCTGGAGGGGAGGCAGAATAGGCGAGCAGTACTTC